The rows below give T cell receptor beta chains drawn from one sample of a study of breast tumors, draining lymph nodes, adjacent tissues. TCRdb reprocessed the multiplex PCR reads with MiXCR, giving one entry per CDR3 protein. The sample yields 150,000 to 200,000 distinct CDR3 sequences, 25% to 40% seen once. The sequencing input was axillary lymph node tissue. The receptor source for this set is a female donor with breast cancer. Some clones in this sample may be carry-over from other donors' samples. The CDR3 runs from the conserved cysteine through the conserved F or W. The order of the fields is J gene, V gene, CDR3 length, D gene, clone size, CDR3 DNA, CDR3 protein. A D gene is named only where the DNA matches it firmly. Expanded clones are given a class, and other clones once, few, many or no size at all.

J: TRBJ2-3; V: TRBV7-2; length: 16; D: TRBD2; size: many; DNA: TGTGCCAGCAGCTTAGCTGGAACTAGCGGCACAGATACGCAGTATTTT; CDR3: CASSLAGTSGTDTQYF
J: TRBJ1-2; V: TRBV7-2; length: 12; D: .; size: many; DNA: TGTGCCAGCAGCTTATATTCAGGGGGCTACACCTTC; CDR3: CASSLYSGGYTF
J: TRBJ2-4; V: TRBV5-6; length: 16; D: .; size: few; DNA: TGTGCCAGCAGCTTGGGGGGAAGACTAGCCAAAAACATTCAGTACTTC; CDR3: CASSLGGRLAKNIQYF
J: TRBJ2-7; V: TRBV5-1; length: 15; D: TRBD2; size: once; DNA: TGCGCCAGCAGCTTGGCCGGGAGCGGGGGTTACGAGCAGTACTTC; CDR3: CASSLAGSGGYEQYF
J: TRBJ2-7; V: TRBV20-1; length: 14; D: TRBD2; size: .; DNA: TGCAGTGCTAGATCCGGGACTAGCGGGAATCAGCAGTACTTC; CDR3: CSARSGTSGNQQYF
J: TRBJ2-5; V: TRBV24-1; length: 16; D: TRBD1; size: many; DNA: TGTGCCACCAGTGAGGGGGGGACAGGGTCTCAAGAGACCCAGTACTTC; CDR3: CATSEGGTGSQETQYF
J: TRBJ1-2; V: TRBV12-3/TRBV12-4; length: 12; D: TRBD1; size: many; DNA: TGTGCCAGCAGTGACAGGGGGTATGGCTGCACCTTC; CDR3: CASSDRGYGCTF
J: TRBJ2-1; V: TRBV7-2; length: 13; D: .; size: many; DNA: TGTGCCAGCAGCTTAGCAAGGATCTATGAGCAGTTCTTC; CDR3: CASSLARIYEQFF
J: TRBJ1-6; V: TRBV5-6; length: 16; D: .; size: many; DNA: TGTGCCAGCAGCAAGGGGATGGGGGCGCGGGGTTCACCCCTCCACTTT; CDR3: CASSKGMGARGSPLHF
J: TRBJ2-3; V: TRBV27; length: 13; D: .; size: few; DNA: TGTGCCAGCAGTTCAAAACCCACAGATACGCAGTATTTT; CDR3: CASSSKPTDTQYF
J: TRBJ2-2; V: TRBV10-1; length: 14; D: .; size: .; DNA: TGCGCCAGCAGTGCCGGAGTGGATACCGGGGAGCTGTTTTTT; CDR3: CASSAGVDTGELFF
J: TRBJ2-4; V: TRBV11-2; length: 12; D: .; size: .; DNA: TGTGCCAGCAGCCCAGATCGGTGGGTGCAGTACTTC; CDR3: CASSPDRWVQYF
J: TRBJ2-2; V: TRBV12-3/TRBV12-4; length: 14; D: TRBD1; size: .; DNA: TGTGCCAGCAGTTTTCACAGGGGATCCGGGGAGCTGTTTTTT; CDR3: CASSFHRGSGELFF
J: TRBJ2-3; V: TRBV3-1; length: 16; D: .; size: many; DNA: TGTGCCAGCAGCCAGGGGAAGGTCTGGAGCACAGATACGCAGTATTTT; CDR3: CASSQGKVWSTDTQYF
J: TRBJ2-2; V: TRBV6-6; length: 11; D: .; size: .; DNA: TGTGCCAGCAGTTACATCGGGGAGCTGTTTTTT; CDR3: CASSYIGELFF
J: TRBJ2-3; V: TRBV30; length: 14; D: .; size: .; DNA: TGTGCCTGGAGCCCCCGGGGAGGACTCTATACGCAGTATTTT; CDR3: CAWSPRGGLYTQYF
J: TRBJ2-2; V: TRBV20-1; length: 14; D: .; size: .; DNA: TGCAGTGCTAGAACTAGCCTGAACACCGGGGAGCTGTTTTTT; CDR3: CSARTSLNTGELFF
J: TRBJ2-7; V: TRBV7-8; length: 12; D: .; size: .; DNA: TGTGCCAGCCAGACTCCCTCCTACGAGCAGTACTTC; CDR3: CASQTPSYEQYF
J: TRBJ2-3; V: TRBV19; length: 15; D: TRBD1; size: many; DNA: TGTGCCAGTAGTACGGGACAGGGGGTGGCAGATACGCAGTATTTT; CDR3: CASSTGQGVADTQYF
J: TRBJ2-2; V: TRBV5-6; length: 15; D: .; size: many; DNA: TGTGCCAGCAGCTTGGGGGGCTCGAACACCGGGGAGCTGTTTTTT; CDR3: CASSLGGSNTGELFF
J: TRBJ1-5; V: TRBV5-1; length: 15; D: .; size: many; DNA: TGCGCCAGCAGCTTGGATACAGCGAGCAATCAGCCCCAGCATTTT; CDR3: CASSLDTASNQPQHF
J: TRBJ1-4; V: TRBV30; length: 15; D: .; size: .; DNA: TGTGCCTGGAGTGCGGAGGGGGGGGTAGCTGAAAAACTGTTTTTT; CDR3: CAWSAEGGVAEKLFF
J: TRBJ2-5; V: TRBV6-2/TRBV6-3; length: 13; D: TRBD1; size: many; DNA: TGTGCCAGCAGGCGGACAGGGCAAGAGACCCAGTACTTC; CDR3: CASRRTGQETQYF
J: TRBJ2-5; V: TRBV2; length: 15; D: TRBD2; size: .; DNA: TGTGCCAGCAGTGAGGTAGCGGGGAGAGGAGAGACCCAGTACTTC; CDR3: CASSEVAGRGETQYF
J: TRBJ2-2; V: TRBV2; length: 13; D: .; size: .; DNA: TGTGCCAGCAGTGCGCGGGGTTACGGGGAGCTGTTTTTT; CDR3: CASSARGYGELFF
J: TRBJ2-6; V: TRBV18; length: 17; D: .; size: few; DNA: TGTGCCAGCTCACCCAGACAGGTTTTACCTGGGGCCAACGTCCTGACTTTC; CDR3: CASSPRQVLPGANVLTF
J: TRBJ1-6; V: TRBV19; length: 14; D: TRBD1; size: medium-sized; DNA: TGTGCCAGTAGTACCGGGACAGCCAATTCACCCCTCCACTTT; CDR3: CASSTGTANSPLHF
J: TRBJ2-6; V: TRBV6-5; length: 10; D: .; size: once; DNA: TGTGCCAGCAGGGGCAACGTCCTGACTTTC; CDR3: CASRGNVLTF
J: TRBJ1-5; V: TRBV10-1; length: 10; D: .; size: .; DNA: TGCGCCAGCTGTCCCTTCCCCCAGCATTTT; CDR3: CASCPFPQHF
J: TRBJ2-3; V: TRBV5-4; length: 15; D: TRBD2; size: many; DNA: TGTGCCAGCAGCCCAACTAGCGGGAGTGGAGATACGCAGTATTTT; CDR3: CASSPTSGSGDTQYF
J: TRBJ1-4; V: TRBV2; length: 15; D: .; size: .; DNA: TGTGCCAGCCTCTACGGTCTTGAGGCTGGTGAAAAACTGTTTTTT; CDR3: CASLYGLEAGEKLFF
J: TRBJ2-2; V: TRBV7-8; length: 16; D: .; size: .; DNA: TGTGCCAGCGGGAGAGAAGGTTACGTTAACGCCGAGGAGCTGTTTTTT; CDR3: CASGREGYVNAEELFF
J: TRBJ1-3; V: TRBV2; length: 15; D: .; size: once; DNA: TGTGCCAGCAGTGACGGGGGCGGGACTGGAAACACCATATATTTT; CDR3: CASSDGGGTGNTIYF